Below are 20 T cell receptor beta chains sequenced from a single sample in a study of T cell responses to AZD1222 COVID-19 vaccine. The data were produced by immunoSEQ multiplex PCR, yet TCRdb's version contains in-frame clones alone and is incomplete. The repertoire has 120,000 or so clones, approximately 94% of them found once; the top ten carry 2.5% to 3.5%. The sequences come from peripheral blood, collected 28 days after the second AZD1222 dose. The receptor source for this set is an adult who received the AZD1222 COVID-19 vaccine.

The chain is built from TRBV7-9 and TRBJ2-5; D gene uncertain. Trimming removed 5 bases from V and 5 bases from J, with 9 bases in between. CDR1 SEHNR and CDR2 FQNEAQ come from the germline V gene (reference sequence). The CDR3 runs to 12 residues. The CDR3, as DNA: TGTGCCAGCAGCCCAGTCGGGGAGACCCAGTACTTC. This sequence encodes CASSPVGETQYF.

Only one count was recorded for this clone. The chain recombines TRBV19 with TRBJ1-1; 11 nucleotides align to TRBD1. Trimming removed 7 bases from V and 6 bases from J; junction bases left unmatched: 13. This CDR3 spans 16 amino acids. Per the germline V gene, CDR1 is LNHDA and CDR2 is SQIVND (reference sequence). The CDR3 protein is CASTKRDRGIRAEAFF. The CDR3 DNA follows: TGTGCCAGTACCAAACGGGACAGGGGGATTAGGGCTGAAGCTTTCTTT.

The chain is built from TRBV18 and TRBJ2-2; 9 bases match TRBD2. The V and J ends lost 6 bases and 2 bases, in that order; junction bases with no gene match: 7. This CDR3 is built from 16 residues. Looked up from germline, CDR1 is KGHSH and CDR2 is LQKENI. As DNA, the CDR3 is TGTGCCAGCTCCCAATTTAGCGGGAGTAACACCGGGGAGCTGTTTTTT. Translated, it gives CASSQFSGSNTGELFF.

This chain joins TRBV5-4 and TRBJ2-7; the match to TRBD2 covers 9 bases. CDR3 size: 15 residues. The germline V gene has CDR1 SGHNT and CDR2 YYREEE (reference sequence). Trimming cost V 0 bases and J 1 base; bases outside gene matches: 2. The CDR3 DNA follows: TGTGCCAGCAGCTTGGAGCGGGGGGTTTCCTACGAGCAGTACTTC. The encoded protein is CASSLERGVSYEQYF.

This clone was found a few times. The rearrangement uses TRBV3-1 (or the pseudogene TRBV3-2) and TRBJ2-5, with unresolved D. This CDR3 comprises 15 residues. Germline V gives CDR1 LGHDT, CDR2 YNNKEL (reference sequence). V was clipped by 0 bases and J by 4 bases, with 12 bases between them. In DNA, the CDR3 is TGTGCCAGCAGCCAAGATTTGGGTTCCCCAGAGACCCAGTACTTC. Protein sequence: CASSQDLGSPETQYF.

The chain employs TRBV15 and TRBJ2-1, with 7 bases matching TRBD2. CDR3 length: 17 amino acids. J was trimmed by 0 bases and V by 2 bases; bases with no gene match: 7. Germline-derived CDR1 and CDR2 are LNHNV and YYDKDF (reference sequence). The CDR3 DNA is TGTGCCACCAGCAGAACCATAGCGGGTAGCTCCTACAATGAGCAGTTCTTC. Protein sequence: CATSRTIAGSSYNEQFF.

V is TRBV6-5 and J is TRBJ1-2; D remains ambiguous. CDR3 length equals 14 residues. Germline CDR1 is MNHEY and CDR2 is SVGAGI. V lost 6 bases and J lost 7, with 18 bases in between. CDR3 region: CASRVVGAGAGYTF. The CDR3, as DNA: TGTGCCAGCAGGGTTGTGGGCGCAGGAGCTGGCTACACCTTC.

This chain joins TRBV10-3 and TRBJ1-5; 8 bases are shared with TRBD1. V was pared by 10 bases and J by 6 bases, with 11 bases of the junction left unmatched. This CDR3 contains 14 residues. Germline values: CDR1 ENHRY, CDR2 SYGVKD. CDR3 nucleotide sequence: TGTGCCACAGGGGGCAGGGAGACCTCTCAGCCCCAGCATTTT. Translated, it gives CATGGRETSQPQHF.

The chain combines TRBV27 with TRBJ1-1; no firm D call. Germline V CDR1 and CDR2: MNHEY, SMNVEV (reference sequence). The V gene lost 2 bases and the J gene lost 2 bases, with 6 bases spanning the gap. The CDR3 runs 13 residues. CDR3 residues: CASSLIANTEAFF. Here the CDR3 DNA reads TGTGCCAGCAGTTTAATTGCAAACACTGAAGCTTTCTTT.

J is TRBJ1-1 and V is TRBV12-3 or TRBV12-4; D might be TRBD1 (5 bases). The CDR3 sequence is 13 residues long. V lost 3 bases, J lost 5 bases, and 10 bases lay in between. CDR3 region: CASSFARVTEAFF. CDR3 nucleotides: TGTGCCAGCAGTTTTGCCAGGGTGACTGAAGCTTTCTTT.

This chain connects TRBV6-2 or TRBV6-3 to TRBJ2-7; D gene unclear. V was shortened by 2 bases and J by 2 bases, with 4 bases between the two germline ends. This CDR3 comprises 12 residues. Germline values: CDR1 MNHEY, CDR2 SVGEGT. The CDR3 protein is CASSYQAYEQYF. The DNA of the CDR3 is TGTGCCAGCAGTTACCAAGCCTACGAGCAGTACTTC.

The chain employs TRBV5-1 and TRBJ1-1, with D unclear. CDR3 length: 15 amino acids. Looked up from germline, CDR1 is SGHRS and CDR2 is YFSETQ. Trimming took 1 base from V and 0 from J, leaving 10 bases between them. CDR3 loop: CASSLRAGMNTEAFF. The DNA for the CDR3 is TGCGCCAGCAGCTTGCGGGCTGGGATGAACACTGAAGCTTTCTTT.

The rearrangement links TRBV6-5 to TRBJ2-7, with 8 bases aligning to TRBD2. The CDR3 has 13 residues. Germline CDR1 and CDR2: MNHEY and SVGAGI. Trimming took 10 bases from V and 0 from J; bases not matched to a gene: 5. This chain's CDR3 is CATLAGGSYEQYF. DNA of the CDR3: TGTGCCACATTGGCGGGGGGCTCCTACGAGCAGTACTTC.

V is TRBV24-1 and J is TRBJ1-1; D not resolved. Germline CDR1 and CDR2: KGHDR and SFDVKD. The V and J ends lost 8 bases and 1 base respectively, with 10 bases between them. The CDR3 length is 13 residues. CDR3 nucleotide sequence: TGTGCCACCACGGCCGGCGAGAACACTGAAGCTTTCTTT. It is translated as CATTAGENTEAFF.

V usage is TRBV6-5 and J usage is TRBJ1-1; no reliable D call. Germline V lookup: CDR1 MNHEY, CDR2 SVGAGI. The CDR3 covers 15 residues. V lost 6 bases and J 1 base, leaving 15 bases between the germline ends. This CDR3 is CASSRIGIGNTEAFF. The DNA for the CDR3 is TGTGCCAGCAGCAGAATTGGGATCGGGAACACTGAAGCTTTCTTT.

The V gene is TRBV7-2, the J gene TRBJ2-6; D ambiguous. Between the trimmed V and J ends, which lost 3 bases and 0 bases, there was a span of 3 bases. Per germline, CDR1 SGHTA and CDR2 FQGNSA. The CDR3 runs to 14 residues. In nucleotides, the CDR3 is TGTGCCAGCAGCTTGGACTCTGGGGCCAACGTCCTGACTTTC. This gives the protein CASSLDSGANVLTF.

CDR3 sequence (DNA): TGTGCCAGCAGTTTCACTACCTACTACGAGCAGTACTTC. Its translation: CASSFTTYYEQYF. This chain joins TRBV12-3 or TRBV12-4 and TRBJ2-7; D gene uncertain. This CDR3 has 13 residues. The ends were cut back, 3 bases at V and 3 bases at J, with 9 bases in the middle.

The chain carries TRBV27 and TRBJ1-2; 8 positions match TRBD1. With 6 bases clipped from V and 4 bases from J, the junction kept 13 bases outside the gene matches. Germline V CDR1 and CDR2: MNHEY, SMNVEV (reference sequence). There are 16 residues in the CDR3. Written as DNA, the CDR3 is TGTGCCAGCAGACTGACAGGGGTCTCGCTTGCCTATGGCTACACCTTC. As protein: CASRLTGVSLAYGYTF.

J is TRBJ1-6 and V is TRBV30, with no clear D. V was cut by 1 base and J by 4 bases, with 2 bases left in between. CDR1 and CDR2 (germline): GTSNPN, SVGIG (reference sequence). CDR3 length: 12 residues. CDR3 region: CAWSAYNSPLHF. In DNA, the CDR3 is TGTGCCTGGAGTGCATATAATTCACCCCTCCACTTT.

The V call is TRBV6-5, the J call TRBJ1-4, with D unclear. The CDR3 runs 12 residues. Germline lookup yields CDR1 MNHEY and CDR2 SVGAGI. V lost 3 bases and J lost 8, with 7 bases in between. Here the CDR3 reads CASSYSGEKLFF. The CDR3 DNA reads as TGTGCCAGCAGTTATTCCGGAGAAAAACTGTTTTTT.